This T cell receptor (beta chain) derives from a study of T cell responses to AZD1222 COVID-19 vaccine. Findings of the study overall: Repertoires were obtained solely post-peak T cell response. Donors were largely white British and mainly female; clonal diversity was possibly underestimated.

On this clone itself: As yet, its antigen is unknown.

Clones were sequenced by immunoSEQ multiplex PCR, and TCRdb holds only the in-frame ones, with some missing. Here the sample spans some 130,000 clones, 90% being singletons. The V gene lost 7 bases and the J gene lost 3 bases, with 19 bases spanning the gap. CDR3 size: 16 residues. Germline V gene lookup returns CDR1 MNHEY and CDR2 SMNVEV (reference sequence). The chain has TRBV27 and TRBJ1-5; D ambiguous. The sample here was peripheral blood, taken on day 0 of AZD1222 vaccination. The source of this sequence is an adult in good health. In DNA, the CDR3 is TGTGCCAGCACGAACTACCGAGTTAGGAACAATCAGCCCCAGCATTTT. Its protein is CASTNYRVRNNQPQHF.